This TCR beta chain appears in the sequencing data of a study of blood T cell repertoires in COVID-19. Study information: The United States, Italy and Spain supplied acute and convalescent COVID-19 samples. T cells, B-cell-depleted T cells, or PBMCs provided the cDNA or gDNA that served as material.

Trimming took 2 bases from V and 5 from J, leaving 20 bases between them. The germline V gene encodes CDR1 LNHDA and CDR2 SQIVND (reference sequence). The CDR3 has 17 amino acids. As originally analysed: By means of reference gene primer amplification, nucleated cell counts were estimated. Only in-frame clones appear in the TCRdb table, and some are missing; sequencing was by immunoSEQ multiplex PCR. V, J and clone size are those of that table, while D and trimming were read from the DNA. The sample yields about 250,000 clones, 80% to 90% seen once. The sequencing sample was made of peripheral blood. The chain carries TRBV19 and TRBJ2-3; TRBD1 is a possible D gene (6 bases). The source of this sequence is a man between 45 and 60 years old with acute or convalescent COVID-19. In DNA, the CDR3 is TGTGCCAGTAGTATAAGCCACAGGGATGGGCCGAGAGATACGCAGTATTTT. It is translated as CASSISHRDGPRDTQYF.